This TCR beta chain was sequenced for a study of blood T cell repertoires in COVID-19. As for the study in general: Samples representing acute and convalescent COVID-19 were sourced from the United States, Italy and Spain.

This CDR3 is built from 15 residues. Germline-derived CDR1 and CDR2 are SGDLS and YYNGEE. Trimming removed 1 base from V and 8 bases from J, with 18 bases in between. Measured with immunoSEQ multiplex PCR; TCRdb has only the in-frame clones, and not every one. Here the sample spans about 150,000 clones, 85% to 90% being singletons. The chain employs TRBV9 and TRBJ1-1; a possible D gene is TRBD1 (5 bases). Sequencing input: peripheral blood. This receptor was identified in a woman between 40 and 55 years old with acute or convalescent COVID-19. The CDR3 loop reads CASSVRQGGDGEAFF. The CDR3 nucleotides are TGTGCCAGCAGCGTACGTCAGGGAGGTGACGGAGAAGCTTTCTTT.